Sequencing of this T cell receptor beta chain was carried out in a study of blood T cell repertoires in COVID-19. About the research overall: T cells, B-cell-depleted T cells, or PBMCs supplied cDNA or gDNA.

Assay: immunoSEQ multiplex PCR; the TCRdb copy retains only in-frame clones and omits some. Altogether roughly 140,000 clones are present, approximately 80% being singletons, with the ten largest covering 6.5% to 9%. This CDR3 has 11 amino acids. From germline, CDR1 is SGHTA and CDR2 FQGTGA. Trimming took 2 bases from V and 10 from J, leaving 6 bases between them. The sample consisted of peripheral blood. The clonotype comes from a woman aged 45-60 years in a cohort sampled during active or convalescent COVID-19. The rearrangement links TRBV7-3 to TRBJ2-1, with a weak D call TRBD1 (6 bases). The DNA for the CDR3 is TGTGCCAGCAGCTTAGGGGGCGAGCAGTTCTTC. Translating it yields CASSLGGEQFF.